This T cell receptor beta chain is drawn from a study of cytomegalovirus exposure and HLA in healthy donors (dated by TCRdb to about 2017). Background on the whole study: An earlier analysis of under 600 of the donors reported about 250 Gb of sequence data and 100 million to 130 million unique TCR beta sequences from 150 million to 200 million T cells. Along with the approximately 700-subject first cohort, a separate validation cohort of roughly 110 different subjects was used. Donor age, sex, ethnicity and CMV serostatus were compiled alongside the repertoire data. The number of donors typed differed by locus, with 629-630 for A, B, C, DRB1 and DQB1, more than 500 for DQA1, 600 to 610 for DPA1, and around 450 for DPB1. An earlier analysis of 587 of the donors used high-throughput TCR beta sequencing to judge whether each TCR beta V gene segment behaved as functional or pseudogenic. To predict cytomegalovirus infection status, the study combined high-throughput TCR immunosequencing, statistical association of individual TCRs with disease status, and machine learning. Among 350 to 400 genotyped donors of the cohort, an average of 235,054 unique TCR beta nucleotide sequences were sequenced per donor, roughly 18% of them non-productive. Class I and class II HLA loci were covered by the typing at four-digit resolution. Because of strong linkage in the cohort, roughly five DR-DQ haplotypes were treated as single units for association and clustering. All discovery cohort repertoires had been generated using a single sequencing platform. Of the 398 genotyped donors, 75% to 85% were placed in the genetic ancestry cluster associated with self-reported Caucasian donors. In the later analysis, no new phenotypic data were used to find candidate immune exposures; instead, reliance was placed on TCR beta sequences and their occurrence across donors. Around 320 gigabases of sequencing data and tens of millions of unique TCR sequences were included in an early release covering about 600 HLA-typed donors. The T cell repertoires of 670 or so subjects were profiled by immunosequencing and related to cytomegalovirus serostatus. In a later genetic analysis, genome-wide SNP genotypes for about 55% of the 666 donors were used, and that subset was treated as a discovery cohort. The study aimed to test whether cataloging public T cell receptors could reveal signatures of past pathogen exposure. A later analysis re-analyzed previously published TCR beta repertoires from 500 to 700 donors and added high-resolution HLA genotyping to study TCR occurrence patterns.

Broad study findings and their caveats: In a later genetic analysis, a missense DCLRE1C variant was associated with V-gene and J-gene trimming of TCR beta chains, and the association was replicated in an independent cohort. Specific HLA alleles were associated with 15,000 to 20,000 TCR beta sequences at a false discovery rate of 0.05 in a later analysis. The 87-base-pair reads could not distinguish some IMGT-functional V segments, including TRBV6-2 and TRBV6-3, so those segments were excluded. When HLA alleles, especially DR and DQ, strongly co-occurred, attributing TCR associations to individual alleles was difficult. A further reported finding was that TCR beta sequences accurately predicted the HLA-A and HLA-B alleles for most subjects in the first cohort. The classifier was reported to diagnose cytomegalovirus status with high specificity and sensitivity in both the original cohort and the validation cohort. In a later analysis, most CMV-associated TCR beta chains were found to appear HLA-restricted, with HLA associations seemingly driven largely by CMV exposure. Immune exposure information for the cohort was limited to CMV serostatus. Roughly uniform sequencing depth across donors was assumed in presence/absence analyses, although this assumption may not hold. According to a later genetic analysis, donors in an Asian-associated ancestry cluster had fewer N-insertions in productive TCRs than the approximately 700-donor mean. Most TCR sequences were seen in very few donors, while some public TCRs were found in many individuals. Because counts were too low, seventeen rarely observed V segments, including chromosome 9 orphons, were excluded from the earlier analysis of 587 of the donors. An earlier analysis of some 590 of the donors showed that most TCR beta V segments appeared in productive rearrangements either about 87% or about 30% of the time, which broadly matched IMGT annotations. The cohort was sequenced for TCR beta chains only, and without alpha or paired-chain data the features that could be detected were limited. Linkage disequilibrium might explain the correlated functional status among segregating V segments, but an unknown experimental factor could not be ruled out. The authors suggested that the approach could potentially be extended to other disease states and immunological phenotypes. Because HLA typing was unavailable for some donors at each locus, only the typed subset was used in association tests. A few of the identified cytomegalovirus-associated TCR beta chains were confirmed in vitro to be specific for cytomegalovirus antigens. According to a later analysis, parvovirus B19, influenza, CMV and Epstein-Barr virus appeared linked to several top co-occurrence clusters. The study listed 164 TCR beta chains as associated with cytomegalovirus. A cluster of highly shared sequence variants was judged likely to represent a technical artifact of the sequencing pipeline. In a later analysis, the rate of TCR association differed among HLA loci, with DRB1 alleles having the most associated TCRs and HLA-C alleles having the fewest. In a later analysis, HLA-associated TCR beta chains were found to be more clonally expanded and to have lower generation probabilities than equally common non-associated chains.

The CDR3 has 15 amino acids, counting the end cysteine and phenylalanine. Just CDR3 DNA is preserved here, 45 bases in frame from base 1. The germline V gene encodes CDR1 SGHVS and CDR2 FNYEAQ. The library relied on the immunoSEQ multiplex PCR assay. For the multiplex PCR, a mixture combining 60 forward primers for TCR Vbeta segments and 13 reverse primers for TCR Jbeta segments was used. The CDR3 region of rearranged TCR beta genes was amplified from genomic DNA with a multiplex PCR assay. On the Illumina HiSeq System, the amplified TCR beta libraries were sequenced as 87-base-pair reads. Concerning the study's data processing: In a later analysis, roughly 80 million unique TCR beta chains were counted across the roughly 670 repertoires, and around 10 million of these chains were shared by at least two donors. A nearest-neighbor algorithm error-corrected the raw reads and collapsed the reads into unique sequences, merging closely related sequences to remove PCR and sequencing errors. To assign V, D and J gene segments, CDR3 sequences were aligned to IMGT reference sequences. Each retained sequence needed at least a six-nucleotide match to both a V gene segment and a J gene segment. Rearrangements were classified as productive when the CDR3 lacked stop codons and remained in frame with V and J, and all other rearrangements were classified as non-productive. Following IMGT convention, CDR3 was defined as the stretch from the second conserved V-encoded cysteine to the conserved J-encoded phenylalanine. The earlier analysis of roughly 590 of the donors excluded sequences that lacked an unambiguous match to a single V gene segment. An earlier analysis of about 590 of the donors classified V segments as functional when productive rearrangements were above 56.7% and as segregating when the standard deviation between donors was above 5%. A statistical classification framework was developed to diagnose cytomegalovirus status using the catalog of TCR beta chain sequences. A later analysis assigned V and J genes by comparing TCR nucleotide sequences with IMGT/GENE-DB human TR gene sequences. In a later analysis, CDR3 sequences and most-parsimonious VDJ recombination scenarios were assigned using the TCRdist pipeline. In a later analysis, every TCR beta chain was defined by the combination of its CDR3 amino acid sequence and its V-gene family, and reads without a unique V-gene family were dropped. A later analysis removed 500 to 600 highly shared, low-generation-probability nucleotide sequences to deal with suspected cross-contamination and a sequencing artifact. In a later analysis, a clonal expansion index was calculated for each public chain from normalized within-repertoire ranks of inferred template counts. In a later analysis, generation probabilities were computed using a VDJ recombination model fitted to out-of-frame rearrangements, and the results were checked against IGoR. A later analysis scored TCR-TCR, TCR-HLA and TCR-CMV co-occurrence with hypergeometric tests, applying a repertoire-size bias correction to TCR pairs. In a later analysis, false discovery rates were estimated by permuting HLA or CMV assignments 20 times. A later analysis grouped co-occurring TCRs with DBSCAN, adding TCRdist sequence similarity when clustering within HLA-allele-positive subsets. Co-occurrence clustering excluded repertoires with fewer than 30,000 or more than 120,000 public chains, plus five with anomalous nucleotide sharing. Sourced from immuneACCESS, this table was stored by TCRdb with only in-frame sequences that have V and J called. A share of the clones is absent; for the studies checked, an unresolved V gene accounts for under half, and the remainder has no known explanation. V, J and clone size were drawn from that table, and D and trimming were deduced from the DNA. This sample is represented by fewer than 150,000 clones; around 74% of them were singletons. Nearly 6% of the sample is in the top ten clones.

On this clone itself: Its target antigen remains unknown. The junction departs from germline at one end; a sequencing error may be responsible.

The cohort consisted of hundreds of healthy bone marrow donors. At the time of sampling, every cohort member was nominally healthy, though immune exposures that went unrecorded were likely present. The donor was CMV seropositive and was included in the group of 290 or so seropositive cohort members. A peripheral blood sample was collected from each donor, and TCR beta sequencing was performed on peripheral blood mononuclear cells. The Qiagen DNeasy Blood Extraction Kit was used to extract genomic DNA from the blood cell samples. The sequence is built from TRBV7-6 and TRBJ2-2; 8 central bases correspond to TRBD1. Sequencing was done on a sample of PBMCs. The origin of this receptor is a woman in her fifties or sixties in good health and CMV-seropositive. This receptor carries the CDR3 CPSSFDRGSTGELLF. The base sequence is TGTCCCAGCAGCTTCGACAGGGGATCGACCGGGGAGCTGCTTTTT.